This T cell receptor (beta chain) was retrieved from a study of blood T cells in healthy people across ages. Peripheral blood, 9.5 to 10 milliliters per donor, was collected. This clonotype was seen only a few times. It was with a sample-barcoded 5' primer and a J-beta primer mix that a second PCR of about 6 to 12 cycles was run. Each cDNA molecule received a tag from a template-switch adaptor that had 12 random nucleotides. Researchers report that each sample yielded at least 3 million CDR3-containing paired-end reads. TCRdb re-derived calls from the 5' RACE reads in MiXCR, one entry per CDR3 protein. The sample includes 550,000 to 800,000 distinct CDR3 sequences, 20% to 25% seen only once; the top ten take roughly 3.7%. The CDR3 has 18 amino acids.

Sample: blood. The sequence derives from a man in his 70s in good health. This chain uses TRBV12-3 or TRBV12-4 with TRBJ2-5; 11 nucleotides match TRBD2. The J call may be faulty, since TRBJ2-7 better matches the DNA end. The CDR3 region is CASSLGLAGRTSSYEQYF. CDR3 in DNA: TGTGCCAGCAGTTTAGGACTAGCGGGAAGGACCAGCTCCTACGAGCAGTACTTC.